This T cell receptor (beta chain) is drawn from a study of T cell changes during pregnancy in multiple sclerosis. Only in-frame clones appear in the TCRdb table, and some are missing; sequencing was by immunoSEQ multiplex PCR. The data show 70,000 to 75,000 clones, around 85% seen once. CDR1 is ENHRY and CDR2 is SYGVKD in the germline V gene. CDR3 length: 16 amino acids. V shed 3 bases and J shed 0 bases, with 14 bases lying between them. The material sequenced was peripheral blood, taken before pregnancy. The V and J genes are TRBV10-3 and TRBJ1-2; no clear D gene. The sequence came from a female donor with multiple sclerosis, enrolled in a pregnancy study. CDR3 amino acids: CAISDAFEGSNYGYTF. The CDR3 DNA is TGTGCCATCAGTGACGCATTTGAGGGATCTAACTATGGCTACACCTTC.